This T cell receptor beta chain was obtained from a study of cytomegalovirus exposure and HLA in healthy donors. From germline, CDR1 is PRHDT and CDR2 FYEKMQ (reference sequence). The CDR3 spans 14 residues. Trimming removed 0 bases from V and 3 bases from J, with 9 bases in between. The PCR ran on 60 Vbeta and 13 Jbeta primers. Assay used: immunoSEQ multiplex PCR; TCRdb lists only in-frame clones, some missing. In the table there are roughly 180,000 clones, roughly 84% of which are singletons. There are a few counts of this clone. V is TRBV13 and J is TRBJ2-7; a possible D gene is TRBD2 (5 bases). Sequencing was carried out using PBMCs. The clonotype was recovered from a male donor in good health and CMV-seronegative. The CDR3, as DNA: TGTGCCAGCAGCTTAGGACTAGGGTACTACGAGCAGTACTTC. It specifies CASSLGLGYYEQYF.